These 14 T cell receptor beta chains originate from one sample sequenced in a study of OX40 agonist ivuxolimab in advanced cancers. The library was made by the immunoSEQ multiplex PCR assay. TCRdb took over this immuneACCESS table, retaining in-frame rearrangements with V and J assigned. Such tables are incomplete; in checked studies, under half of the missing clones stem from an unresolved V gene, and the remainder is unexplained. The sample yields around 69,000 clones; roughly nine tenths were counted once. The ten largest make up approximately 4% of the sample. Sequencing used CD4+ or CD8+ T cells sorted from blood, obtained in a trial of the OX40 agonist ivuxolimab. These receptor sequences come from an adult with an advanced solid tumor such as melanoma, head and neck, liver or kidney cancer.

The chain couples TRBV7-8 to TRBJ1-1, with D perhaps TRBD1 (6 bases). The CDR3 has 14 residues. The V end was cut by 4 bases, the J end by 3 bases, with 12 bases between. CDR1 SGHVS and CDR2 FQNEAQ come from the germline V gene. CDR3 region: CASSSGGPYTEAFF. DNA of the CDR3: TGTGCCAGCAGCTCCGGGGGCCCGTACACTGAAGCTTTCTTT. Drawing the rest from reference TRBV7-8 and TRBJ1-1, the complete variable domain is GAGVSQSPRYKVAKRGQDVALRCDPISGHVSLFWYQQALGQGPEFLTYFQNEAQLDKSGLPSDRFFAERPEGSVSTLKIQRTQQEDSAVYLCASSSGGPYTEAFFGQGTRLTVV.

This chain connects TRBV5-1 to TRBJ2-3; 12 bases line up with TRBD2. Germline CDR1 and CDR2: SGHRS and YFSETQ. V shed 6 bases, J shed 6 bases, and the junction held 8 bases outside the gene matches. This CDR3 is 15 amino acids long. CDR3 sequence reads: CASKRTSGVRDTQYF. The DNA of the CDR3 is TGCGCCAGCAAACGGACTAGCGGGGTCCGGGATACGCAGTATTTT.

The genes are TRBV10-2 and TRBJ1-2; a weak D match, TRBD1 (5 bases). Deletions cut 7 bases from V and 2 bases from J, with 17 bases between. Germline CDR1 is WSHSY and CDR2 is SAAADI. The CDR3 has 15 residues. The CDR3 loop reads CASNPTGTRNYGYTF. The CDR3 DNA follows: TGCGCCAGCAACCCAACAGGCACAAGAAACTATGGCTACACCTTC.

This clone is a singleton in its sample. This sequence joins TRBV4-1 and TRBJ2-2; 10 bases are shared with TRBD2. Germline V gene data show CDR1 as MGHRA and CDR2 as YSYEKL. The CDR3 has 16 residues. Trimming at V came to 1 base and at J to 5 bases, leaving 4 bases not matched to a gene. The CDR3 loop reads CASSQGLAGDTGELFF. CDR3 sequence (DNA): TGCGCCAGCAGCCAAGGGCTAGCGGGAGATACCGGGGAGCTGTTTTTT.

On this clone: This same CDR3 is encoded by further DNA sequences in the sample. This chain links TRBV5-1 with TRBJ1-1; D is perhaps TRBD1 (6 bases). Germline V gene data show CDR1 as SGHRS and CDR2 as YFSETQ. Trimming stripped 0 bases from V and 2 bases from J, with 8 bases between. CDR3 size: 14 residues. In nucleotides, the CDR3 is TGCGCCAGCAGCTTGGACAGGGCCAACACTGAAGCTTTCTTT. Its translation is CASSLDRANTEAFF.

A single count supports this clone. The chain carries TRBV19 and TRBJ1-4; 10 nucleotides match TRBD1. Looked up from germline, CDR1 is LNHDA and CDR2 is SQIVND (reference sequence). The trim removed 4 bases at V and 10 bases at J, leaving 12 bases unmatched. CDR3 size: 16 residues. The CDR3 loop is CASSTHRTGGSGKLFF. The DNA for the CDR3 is TGTGCCAGTAGTACGCATCGGACAGGGGGGTCTGGAAAACTGTTTTTT.

This chain connects TRBV2 to TRBJ1-5; no reliable D call. Deletions cut 3 bases from V and 6 bases from J, with 12 bases between. The CDR3 is 14 amino acids. CDR1 is SNHLY and CDR2 is FYNNEI in the germline V gene. CDR3 protein: CASSDQGLGQPQHF. CDR3 sequence (DNA): TGTGCCAGCAGTGATCAAGGGCTGGGTCAGCCCCAGCATTTT.

The genes are TRBV30 and TRBJ2-5; D is possibly TRBD1 (6 bases). Germline loops: CDR1 GTSNPN, CDR2 SVGIG (reference sequence). The CDR3 length is 13 residues. V gave up 1 base and J gave up 5 bases, with 11 bases separating them. This CDR3 reads CAWSGGPRETQYF. CDR3 bases: TGTGCCTGGAGTGGGGGGCCACGGGAGACCCAGTACTTC.

This clone was detected a few times. The rearrangement uses TRBV6-5 and TRBJ2-7; weak D call: TRBD1 (5 bases). The CDR3 is 15 amino acids. The germline V gene has CDR1 MNHEY and CDR2 SVGAGI. Deletions cut 0 bases from V and 2 bases from J, with 11 bases between. The CDR3: CASSYSRQLPYEQYF. The CDR3 nucleotides read TGTGCCAGCAGTTACTCCCGACAGTTACCCTACGAGCAGTACTTC.

The chain combines TRBV5-1 with TRBJ1-2; D unresolved. V lost 0 bases and J 2 bases, leaving 8 bases between the germline ends. CDR1 and CDR2 from the germline V gene are SGHRS and YFSETQ. The CDR3 has 14 residues. CDR3 amino acids: CASSLESTNYGYTF. CDR3 sequence (DNA): TGCGCCAGCAGCTTGGAGAGCACGAACTATGGCTACACCTTC. Supplemented by reference TRBV5-1 and TRBJ1-2, the full variable domain reads KAGVTQTPRYLIKTRGQQVTLSCSPISGHRSVSWYQQTPGQGLQFLFEYFSETQRNKGNFPGRFSGRQFSNSRSEMNVSTLELGDSALYLCASSLESTNYGYTFGSGTRLTVV.

The V gene is TRBV7-2, the J gene TRBJ1-2; maybe TRBD1 (5 bases). The germline gives CDR1 SGHTA, CDR2 FQGNSA. This CDR3 spans 13 amino acids. V was clipped by 5 bases and J by 7 bases, with 14 bases between them. Here the CDR3 reads CASSPPAGVGYTF. In DNA form, the CDR3 reads TGTGCCAGCAGCCCACCGGCGGGGGTTGGCTACACCTTC.

The chain is built from TRBV9 and TRBJ2-5; weak D call: TRBD1 (5 bases). V lost 4 bases and J 0 bases, leaving 13 bases between the germline ends. Germline lookup yields CDR1 SGDLS and CDR2 YYNGEE. CDR3 length: 15 amino acids. The CDR3 region has the DNA TGTGCCAGCAGCCCGGACGGCAGGGACCAAGAGACCCAGTACTTC. The encoded protein is CASSPDGRDQETQYF.

Only one count was recorded for this clone. This chain uses TRBV7-8 with TRBJ2-7; 7 positions match TRBD2. The length of the CDR3 is 14 residues. The V and J ends lost 2 bases and 6 bases, in that order; junction bases with no gene match: 7. The germline V gene has CDR1 SGHVS and CDR2 FQNEAQ. The CDR3 loop reads CASSLSAGVFEQYF. CDR3 coding DNA: TGTGCCAGCAGCTTAAGTGCGGGAGTGTTCGAGCAGTACTTC.

In the case of this clone: The identical CDR3 is also encoded by other nucleotide sequences in the sample. The CDR3 loop reads CASSYSTERGNEKLFF. CDR3 in DNA: TGTGCCAGCAGTTACTCGACGGAGAGGGGTAATGAAAAACTGTTTTTT. The rearrangement joins TRBV6-5 to TRBJ1-4, with D possibly TRBD1 on 5 matching bases. CDR1 and CDR2 from the germline V gene are MNHEY and SVGAGI. There are 16 residues in the CDR3. The V end lost 0 bases, the J end lost 4 bases, and 12 bases lay between the germline ends.